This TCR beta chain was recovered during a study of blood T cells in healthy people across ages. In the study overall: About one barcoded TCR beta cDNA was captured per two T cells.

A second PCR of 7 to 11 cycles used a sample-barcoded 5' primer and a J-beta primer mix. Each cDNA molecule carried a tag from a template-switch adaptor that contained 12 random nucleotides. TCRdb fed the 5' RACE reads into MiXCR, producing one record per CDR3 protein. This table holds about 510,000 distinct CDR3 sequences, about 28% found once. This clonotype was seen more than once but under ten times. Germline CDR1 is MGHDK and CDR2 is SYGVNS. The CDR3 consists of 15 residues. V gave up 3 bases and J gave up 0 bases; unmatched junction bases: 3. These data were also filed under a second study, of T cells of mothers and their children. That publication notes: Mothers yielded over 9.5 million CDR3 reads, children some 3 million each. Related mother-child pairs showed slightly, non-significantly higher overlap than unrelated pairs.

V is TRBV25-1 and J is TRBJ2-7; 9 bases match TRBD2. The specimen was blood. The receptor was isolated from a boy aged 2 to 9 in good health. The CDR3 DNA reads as TGTGCCAGCAGTGAGAATAGCGGGAGCTCCTACGAGCAGTACTTC. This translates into CASSENSGSSYEQYF.